The 10 T cell receptor beta chains listed next were all sequenced from one sample in a study of T cells in Graves' hyperthyroidism and ophthalmopathy. RNA transcripts served as the template for amplifying TCR beta CDR3 regions. The study used the HTBI primer set for a first-round RT-PCR of the TCR CDR3. TCRdb re-called the multiplex PCR reads with MiXCR, one entry per CDR3 protein. The profile shows hundreds of thousands of distinct CDR3 sequences, approximately 42% of them singletons. Sequences were obtained from peripheral blood or thyroid tissue (not recorded which). Every receptor here comes from an adult man with Graves' disease, either hyperthyroidism or ophthalmopathy (not recorded which).

The CDR3 reads CASSRQAVTEAFF. Here the CDR3 DNA reads TGCGCCAGCAGCAGACAGGCGGTCACTGAAGCTTTCTTT. This chain links TRBV5-1 with TRBJ1-1; D is possibly TRBD1 (6 bases). From germline, CDR1 is SGHRS and CDR2 YFSETQ. CDR3 length: 13 amino acids. The V end was cut by 4 bases, the J end by 4 bases, with 11 bases between.

This clonotype was counted between two and nine times. The chain links TRBV20-1 to TRBJ1-1, with D possibly being TRBD1 (5 bases). Trimming took 0 bases from V and 1 from J, leaving 12 bases between them. CDR3 length: 15 amino acids. CDR1 and CDR2 (germline): DFQATT, SNEGSKA (reference sequence). Here the CDR3 reads CSARDHGRANTEAFF. CDR3 sequence (DNA): TGCAGTGCTAGAGATCACGGCAGGGCGAACACTGAAGCTTTCTTT.

This sequence joins TRBV12-3 or TRBV12-4 and TRBJ2-7; 7 bases fit TRBD2. CDR3 length equals 15 residues. J lost 5 bases, V lost 1 base, and 8 bases had no gene match. Here the CDR3 reads CASSLVGRTAHEQYF. Here the CDR3 DNA reads TGTGCCAGCAGTTTAGTCGGGAGGACCGCCCACGAGCAGTACTTC.

This clonotype showed up just a few times. This rearrangement joins TRBV7-9 to TRBJ1-2; D possibly corresponds to TRBD1 (6 bases). Trimming cost V 9 bases and J 12 bases, with 17 bases left between them. The length of the CDR3 is 11 residues. The germline CDR1 and CDR2 sequences are SEHNR and FQNEAQ (reference sequence). CDR3 loop: CASSNRGGNTF. The DNA for the CDR3 is TGTGCCAGTAGTAATCGGGGGGGCAACACCTTC. The full variable domain, its missing parts supplied by reference TRBV7-9 and TRBJ1-2, is DTGVSQNPRHKITKRGQNVTFRCDPISEHNRLYWYRQTLGQGPEFLTYFQNEAQLEKSRLLSDRFSAERPKGSFSTLEIQRTEQGDSAMYLCASSNRGGNTFGSGTRLTVV.

The chain combines TRBV25-1 with TRBJ1-2, with D unclear. Germline V lookup: CDR1 MGHDK, CDR2 SYGVNS. Between the trimmed V and J ends, which lost 5 bases and 6 bases, there was a span of 13 bases. CDR3 size: 13 residues. This CDR3 reads CASSKNPYHGYTF. The CDR3 bases are TGTGCCAGCAGTAAGAACCCTTACCATGGCTACACCTTC.

This sequence joins TRBV7-2 and TRBJ1-1; D is unresolved. In germline, CDR1 is SGHTA, CDR2 FQGNSA. V gave up 6 bases and J gave up 0 bases, with 11 bases separating them. This CDR3 spans 14 amino acids. The CDR3 here is CASSFGAMNTEAFF. The CDR3 nucleotides are TGTGCCAGCAGTTTTGGCGCCATGAACACTGAAGCTTTCTTT.

A single count supports this clonotype. The chain couples TRBV4-1 to TRBJ2-2; D is perhaps TRBD1 or TRBD2 (5 bases each). V was shortened by 2 bases and J by 7 bases, with 17 bases between the two germline ends. Germline CDR1 and CDR2: MGHRA and YSYEKL. CDR3 length equals 16 residues. For the CDR3, the DNA is TGCGCCAGCAGCCAACGGCCCGGGACCGCCCGCGGGGAGCTGTTTTTT. Translation: CASSQRPGTARGELFF.

Concerning this clonotype itself: This may come from a read error, since a much larger clone is one base off. This CDR3 is CASSFGQGGYGYTF. The CDR3 DNA sequence: TGTGCCAGCAGTTTCGGACAGGGTGGCTATGGCTACACCTTC. The V and J genes are TRBV6-5 and TRBJ1-2, with 8 bases matching TRBD1. The CDR3 has 14 amino acids. With 4 bases clipped from V and 4 bases from J, the junction kept 5 bases outside the gene matches. Germline V lookup: CDR1 MNHEY, CDR2 SVGAGI.

The chain uses TRBV29-1 and TRBJ2-5; D is perhaps TRBD1 (6 bases). Germline values: CDR1 SQVTM, CDR2 ANQGSEA. The germline V and J ends were trimmed by 8 bases and 4 bases, with 20 bases remaining between them. This CDR3 is 14 amino acids long. CDR3 loop: CSLAGGSRTETQYF. The CDR3 coding sequence is TGCAGCTTAGCTGGGGGCAGTCGGACAGAGACCCAGTACTTC. Variable domain in full (rest from reference TRBV29-1 and TRBJ2-5): SAVISQKPSRDICQRGTSLTIQCQVDSQVTMMFWYRQQPGQSLTLIATANQGSEATYESGFVIDKFPISRPNLTFSTLTVSNMSPEDSSIYLCSLAGGSRTETQYFGPGTRLLVL.

This chain connects TRBV20-1 to TRBJ1-5, with unresolved D. The CDR3 consists of 13 residues. V gave up 1 base and J gave up 4 bases, with 8 bases separating them. Germline-derived CDR1 and CDR2 are DFQATT and SNEGSKA (reference sequence). The CDR3 bases are TGCAGTGCTAGAGCGGGAAGGAATCAGCCCCAGCATTTT. Its protein is CSARAGRNQPQHF.